This section outlines one TCR beta chain sequence together with its context. Its matching antigen is unknown. This specimen comes from a study of cytomegalovirus exposure and HLA in healthy donors. Study findings and constraints: In a later analysis, common viral pathogens appeared linked to several of the most significant clusters. Three chains tied to CMV proved CMV antigen-specific in vitro.

The CDR3 loop spans 13 amino acids. CDR1 is SGDLS and CDR2 is YYNGEE in the germline V gene. The V end was cut by 0 bases, the J end by 5 bases, with 7 bases between. The PCR ran on 60 Vbeta and 13 Jbeta primers. TCRdb's copy holds only in-frame clones and misses some; the assay was immunoSEQ multiplex PCR. The sample yields over 150,000 clones, 87% seen once. Sequenced material: PBMCs. The chain uses TRBV9 and TRBJ2-3; D uncertain. This receptor was identified in a girl younger than two in good health and CMV-seronegative. CDR3 sequence (DNA): TGTGCCAGCAGCGTAGGAGGATTAGATACGCAGTATTTT. Translated: CASSVGGLDTQYF.